Below, one T cell receptor beta chain is given with its context. With 5 bases removed from V and 9 bases from J, the gap between germline ends came to 14 bases. The CDR3 loop spans 14 amino acids. The V gene's germline CDR1 is SGHTA and CDR2 FQGTGA. Participants, about 18 to 89 years old, spanned 25 or so US areas. Either two negative PCRs, clearance, or symptom resolution qualified Cohort 3 donors as recovered. The data stem from a study of blood T cell repertoires in COVID-19. About the study: Samples taken during acute and convalescent COVID-19 were collected in the United States, Italy and Spain.

As handled by the study authors: Quantification of nucleated cells was approximated via reference gene primer amplification. Data came from immunoSEQ multiplex PCR; TCRdb stores just in-frame clones and leaves some out. That table furnishes V, J and clone size, whereas the DNA furnished D and trimming. The table shows about 380,000 clones, with around nine tenths occurring only once. This TCR derives from a young woman who had recovered from COVID-19. The V and J genes are TRBV7-3 and TRBJ1-6; D unresolved. What was sequenced was PBMCs or T cells enriched from blood (not recorded which). The CDR3 region has the DNA TGTGCCAGCAGCGCAGGAGGAAATCCTTCACCCCTCCACTTT. Translated: CASSAGGNPSPLHF.